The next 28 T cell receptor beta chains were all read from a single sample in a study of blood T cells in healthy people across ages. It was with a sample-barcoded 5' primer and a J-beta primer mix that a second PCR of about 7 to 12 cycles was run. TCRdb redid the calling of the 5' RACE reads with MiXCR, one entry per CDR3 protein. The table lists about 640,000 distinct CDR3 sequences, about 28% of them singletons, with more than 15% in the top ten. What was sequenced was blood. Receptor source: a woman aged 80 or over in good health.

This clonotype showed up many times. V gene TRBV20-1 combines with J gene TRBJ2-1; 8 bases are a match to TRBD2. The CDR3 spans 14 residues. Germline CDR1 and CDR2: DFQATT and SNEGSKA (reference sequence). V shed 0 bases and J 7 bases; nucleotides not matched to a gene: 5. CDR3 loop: CSARDRGGQNEQFF. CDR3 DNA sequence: TGCAGTGCTAGAGACCGGGGGGGCCAAAATGAGCAGTTCTTC.

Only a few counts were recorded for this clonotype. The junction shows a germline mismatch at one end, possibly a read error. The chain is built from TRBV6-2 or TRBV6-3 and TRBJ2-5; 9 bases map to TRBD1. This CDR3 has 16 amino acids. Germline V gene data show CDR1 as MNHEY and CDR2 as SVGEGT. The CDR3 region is CANSYSRGTGNNEQYF. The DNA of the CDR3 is TGTGCCAACAGTTACTCCCGCGGGACAGGGAACAATGAGCAGTACTTC.

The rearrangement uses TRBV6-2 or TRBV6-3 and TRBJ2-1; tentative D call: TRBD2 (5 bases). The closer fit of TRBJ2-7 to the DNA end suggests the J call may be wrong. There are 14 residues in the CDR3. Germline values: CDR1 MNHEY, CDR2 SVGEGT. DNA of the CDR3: TGTGCCAGCAACGGGAAGAACTCCTACAATGAGCAGTACTTC. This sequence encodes CASNGKNSYNEQYF.

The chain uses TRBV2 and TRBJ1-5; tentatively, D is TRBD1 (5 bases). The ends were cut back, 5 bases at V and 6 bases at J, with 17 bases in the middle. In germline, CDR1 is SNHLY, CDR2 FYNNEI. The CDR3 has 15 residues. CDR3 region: CASSIREAGTQPQHF. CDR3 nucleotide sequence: TGTGCCAGCAGTATCCGGGAGGCAGGGACTCAGCCCCAGCATTTT. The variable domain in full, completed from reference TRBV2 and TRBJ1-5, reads EPEVTQTPSHQVTQMGQEVILRCVPISNHLYFYWYRQILGQKVEFLVSFYNNEISEKSEIFDDQFSVERPDGSNFTLKIRSTKLEDSAMYFCASSIREAGTQPQHFGDGTRLSIL.

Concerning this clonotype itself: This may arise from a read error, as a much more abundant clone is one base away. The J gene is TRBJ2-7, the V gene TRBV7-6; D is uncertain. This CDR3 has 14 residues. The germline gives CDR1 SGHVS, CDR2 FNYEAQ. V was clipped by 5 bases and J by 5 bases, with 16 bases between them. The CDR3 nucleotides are TGTGCCAGCAGCGTAGACGCCGCCCGGAACGAGCAGTACTTC. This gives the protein CASSVDAARNEQYF.

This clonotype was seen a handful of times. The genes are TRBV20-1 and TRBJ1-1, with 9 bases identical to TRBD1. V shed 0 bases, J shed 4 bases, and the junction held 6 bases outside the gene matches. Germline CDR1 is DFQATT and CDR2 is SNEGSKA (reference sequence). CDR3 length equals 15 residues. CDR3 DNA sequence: TGCAGTGCTAGAGATCGTGAGACAGGGGGCACTGAAGCTTTCTTT. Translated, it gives CSARDRETGGTEAFF.

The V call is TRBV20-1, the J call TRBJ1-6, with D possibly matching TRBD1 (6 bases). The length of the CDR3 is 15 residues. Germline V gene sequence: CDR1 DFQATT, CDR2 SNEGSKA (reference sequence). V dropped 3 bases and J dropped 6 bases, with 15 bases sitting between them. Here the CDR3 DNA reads TGCAGTGCTAGGGGGTCAGGACAGTCTAATTCACCCCTCCACTTT. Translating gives CSARGSGQSNSPLHF.

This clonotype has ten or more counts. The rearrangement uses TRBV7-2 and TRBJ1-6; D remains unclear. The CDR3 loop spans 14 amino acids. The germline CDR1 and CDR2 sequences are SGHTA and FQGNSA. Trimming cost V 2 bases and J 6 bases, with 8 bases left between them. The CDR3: CASSLQTSNSPLHF. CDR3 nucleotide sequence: TGTGCCAGCAGCTTACAGACTTCTAATTCACCCCTCCACTTT.

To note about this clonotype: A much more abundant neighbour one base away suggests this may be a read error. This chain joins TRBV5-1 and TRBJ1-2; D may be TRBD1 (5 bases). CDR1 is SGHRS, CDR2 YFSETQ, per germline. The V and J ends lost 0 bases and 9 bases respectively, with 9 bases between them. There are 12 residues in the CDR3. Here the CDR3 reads CASSLGRASYTF. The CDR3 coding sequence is TGCGCCAGCAGCTTGGGCAGGGCCAGCTACACCTTC.

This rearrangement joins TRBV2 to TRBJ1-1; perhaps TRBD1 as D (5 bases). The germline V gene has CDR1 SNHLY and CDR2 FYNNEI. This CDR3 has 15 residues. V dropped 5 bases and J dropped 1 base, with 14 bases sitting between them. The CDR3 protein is CASSNDQGANTEAFF. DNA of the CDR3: TGTGCCAGCAGTAACGACCAGGGAGCGAACACTGAAGCTTTCTTT.

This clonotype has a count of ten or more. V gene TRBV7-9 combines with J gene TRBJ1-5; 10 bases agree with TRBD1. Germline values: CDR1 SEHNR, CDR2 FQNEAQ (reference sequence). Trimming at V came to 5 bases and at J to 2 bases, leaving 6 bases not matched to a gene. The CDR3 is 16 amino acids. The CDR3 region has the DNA TGTGCCAGCAGCCCGGGACAGGGGTTTGGCAATCAGCCCCAGCATTTT. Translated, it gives CASSPGQGFGNQPQHF.

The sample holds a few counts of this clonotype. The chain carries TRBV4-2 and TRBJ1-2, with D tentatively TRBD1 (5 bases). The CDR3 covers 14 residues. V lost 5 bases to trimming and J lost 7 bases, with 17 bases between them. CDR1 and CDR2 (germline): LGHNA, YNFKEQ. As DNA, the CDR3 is TGTGCCAGCAGCGTACTCGGGGCTCGCAGTGGCTACACCTTC. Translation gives CASSVLGARSGYTF.

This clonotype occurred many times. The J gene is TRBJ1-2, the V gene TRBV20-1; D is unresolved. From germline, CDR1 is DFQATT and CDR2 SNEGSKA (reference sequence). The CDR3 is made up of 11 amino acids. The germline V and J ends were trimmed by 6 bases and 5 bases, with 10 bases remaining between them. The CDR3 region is CSAHTQYGYTF. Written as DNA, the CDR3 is TGCAGTGCCCACACCCAATATGGCTACACCTTC.

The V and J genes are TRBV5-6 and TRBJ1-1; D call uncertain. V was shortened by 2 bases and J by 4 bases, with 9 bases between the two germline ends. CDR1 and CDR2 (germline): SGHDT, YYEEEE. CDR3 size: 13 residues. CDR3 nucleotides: TGTGCCAGCAGCTTCCCGGTCGGCACTGAAGCTTTCTTT. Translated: CASSFPVGTEAFF.

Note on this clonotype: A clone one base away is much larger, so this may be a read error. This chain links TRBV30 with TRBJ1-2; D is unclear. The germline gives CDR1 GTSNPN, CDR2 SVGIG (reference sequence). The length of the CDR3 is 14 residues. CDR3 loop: CAWGPVQQVYGHTF. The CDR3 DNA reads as TGTGCCTGGGGGCCTGTTCAACAAGTCTATGGCCACACCTTC. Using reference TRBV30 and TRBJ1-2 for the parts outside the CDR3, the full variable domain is SQTIHQWPATLVQPVGSPLSLECTVEGTSNPNLYWYRQAAGRGLQLLFYSVGIGQISSEVPQNLSASRPQDRQFILSSKKLLLSDSGFYLCAWGPVQQVYGHTFGSGTRLTVV.

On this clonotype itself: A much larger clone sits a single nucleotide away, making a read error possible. DNA for the CDR3: TGTGCCAGCAGTTTGTTGGACCGCCAAACCGAGCAGTACTTC. The encoded protein is CASSLLDRQTEQYF. This chain joins TRBV28 and TRBJ2-5; D uncertain. Near its end, the DNA agrees better with TRBJ2-7, so the J call may be wrong. Per germline, CDR1 MDHEN and CDR2 SYDVKM. This CDR3 is built from 14 residues.

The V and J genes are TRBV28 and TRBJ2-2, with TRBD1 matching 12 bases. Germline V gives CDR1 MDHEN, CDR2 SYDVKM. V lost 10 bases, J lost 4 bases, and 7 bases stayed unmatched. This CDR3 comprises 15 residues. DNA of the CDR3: TGTGCCACCATGGGACAGGGGGCGTTCACCGGGGAGCTGTTTTTT. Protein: CATMGQGAFTGELFF.

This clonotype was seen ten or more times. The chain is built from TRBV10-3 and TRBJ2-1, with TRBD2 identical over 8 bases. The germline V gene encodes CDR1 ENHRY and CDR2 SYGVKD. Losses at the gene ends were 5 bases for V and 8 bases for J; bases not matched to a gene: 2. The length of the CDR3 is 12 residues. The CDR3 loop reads CAISQLADEQFF. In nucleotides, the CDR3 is TGTGCCATCAGTCAACTAGCGGATGAGCAGTTCTTC.

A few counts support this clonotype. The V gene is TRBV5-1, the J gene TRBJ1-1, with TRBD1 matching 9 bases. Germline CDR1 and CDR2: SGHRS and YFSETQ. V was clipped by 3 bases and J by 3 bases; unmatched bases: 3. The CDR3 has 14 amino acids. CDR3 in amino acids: CASSWGQGDTEAFF. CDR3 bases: TGCGCCAGCAGCTGGGGACAGGGCGACACTGAAGCTTTCTTT.

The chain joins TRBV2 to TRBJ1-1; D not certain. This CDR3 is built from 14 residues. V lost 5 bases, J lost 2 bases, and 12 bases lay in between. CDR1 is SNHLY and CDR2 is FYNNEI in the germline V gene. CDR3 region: CASSKDRSNTEAFF. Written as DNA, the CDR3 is TGTGCCAGCAGTAAGGACCGATCCAACACTGAAGCTTTCTTT. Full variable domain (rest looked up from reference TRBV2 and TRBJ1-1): EPEVTQTPSHQVTQMGQEVILRCVPISNHLYFYWYRQILGQKVEFLVSFYNNEISEKSEIFDDQFSVERPDGSNFTLKIRSTKLEDSAMYFCASSKDRSNTEAFFGQGTRLTVV.

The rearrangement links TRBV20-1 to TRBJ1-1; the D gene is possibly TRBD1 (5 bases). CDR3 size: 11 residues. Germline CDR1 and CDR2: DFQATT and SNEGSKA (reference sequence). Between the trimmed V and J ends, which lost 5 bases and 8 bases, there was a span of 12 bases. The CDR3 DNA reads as TGCAGTGCTCTTCTGGAGGGGGAAGCTTTCTTT. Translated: CSALLEGEAFF.

In nucleotides, the CDR3 is TGTGCCAGCAGTGCTGACAGTCCCTCTGGAAACACCATATATTTT. This encodes CASSADSPSGNTIYF. This rearrangement joins TRBV25-1 to TRBJ1-3; perhaps TRBD1 as D (5 bases). V dropped 4 bases and J dropped 0 bases, with 10 bases sitting between them. The CDR3 loop spans 15 amino acids. CDR1 and CDR2 (germline): MGHDK, SYGVNS.

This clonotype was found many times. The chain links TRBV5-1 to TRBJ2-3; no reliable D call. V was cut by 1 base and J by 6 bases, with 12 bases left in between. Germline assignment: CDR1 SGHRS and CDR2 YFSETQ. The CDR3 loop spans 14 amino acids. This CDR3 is CASSLSPGRDTQYF. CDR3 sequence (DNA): TGCGCCAGCAGCTTGTCCCCGGGCCGCGATACGCAGTATTTT.

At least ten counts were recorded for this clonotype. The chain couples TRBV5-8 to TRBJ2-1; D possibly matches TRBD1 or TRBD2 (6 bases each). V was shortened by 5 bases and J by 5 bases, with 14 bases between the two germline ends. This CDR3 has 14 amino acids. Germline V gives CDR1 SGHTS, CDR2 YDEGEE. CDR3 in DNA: TGTGCCAGCAGTGCGGGACAATGGGACAATGAGCAGTTCTTC. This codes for CASSAGQWDNEQFF.

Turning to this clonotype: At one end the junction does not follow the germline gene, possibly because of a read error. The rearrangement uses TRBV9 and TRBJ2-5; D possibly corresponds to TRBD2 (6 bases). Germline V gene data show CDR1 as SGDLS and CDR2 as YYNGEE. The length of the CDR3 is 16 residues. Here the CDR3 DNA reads TGTGCCAGCAGCCGCCAGGGTGGCGGGGACCAGGAGACCCAGTACTTC. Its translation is CASSRQGGGDQETQYF. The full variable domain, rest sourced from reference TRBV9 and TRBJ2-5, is DSGVTQTPKHLITATGQRVTLRCSPRSGDLSVYWYQQSLDQGLQFLIQYYNGEERAKGNILERFSAQQFPDLHSELNLSSLELGDSALYFCASSRQGGGDQETQYFGPGTRLLVL.

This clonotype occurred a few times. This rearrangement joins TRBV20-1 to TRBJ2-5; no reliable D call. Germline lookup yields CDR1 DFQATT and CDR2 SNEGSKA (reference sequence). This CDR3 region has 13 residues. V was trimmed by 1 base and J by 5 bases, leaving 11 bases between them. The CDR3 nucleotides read TGCAGTGCTAGAGTAGCTGGGTGGGAGACCCAGTACTTC. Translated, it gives CSARVAGWETQYF.

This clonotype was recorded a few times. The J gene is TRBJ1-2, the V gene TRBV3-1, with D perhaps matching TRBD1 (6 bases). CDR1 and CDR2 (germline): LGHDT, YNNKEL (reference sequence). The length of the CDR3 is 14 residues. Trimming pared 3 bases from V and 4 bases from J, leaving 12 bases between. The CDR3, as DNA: TGTGCCAGCAGCCACCAGACAGGCCGCTATGGCTACACCTTC. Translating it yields CASSHQTGRYGYTF.

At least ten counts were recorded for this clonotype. In DNA, the CDR3 is TGTGCCAGCGCCCTTCACTCGGCGGGAAGGGAGACCCAGTACTTC. Translating it yields CASALHSAGRETQYF. The chain employs TRBV28 and TRBJ2-5, with a weak D call TRBD2 (6 bases). Germline loops: CDR1 MDHEN, CDR2 SYDVKM. This CDR3 comprises 15 residues. Trimming took 8 bases from V and 5 from J, leaving 21 bases between them.